This TCR beta chain was recorded in a study of vaccination and CD4 T cells after COVID-19. Whole-study context: The post-vaccine samples came a median around 71 days after dose two (range 14 to 241). Overlapping SARS-CoV-2, HCoV-NL63, HCoV-OC43 and HCoV-229E spike peptides were used to stimulate cells.

With the Oncomine TCR Beta short-read assay, DNA from cultured CD4+ T cells was sequenced. Cultures of CD4+ T cells served as the source for extracting genomic DNA. TCRdb re-analysed the PCR reads in MiXCR, keeping a single row per CDR3 protein. Among roughly 16,000 distinct CDR3 sequences listed, around 66% were seen once. Regarding this clonotype: What it binds is unknown.

As to treatment: roughly 10-day PBMC culture with coronavirus spike peptide pools or control peptides (ViraFEST assay). The source is a human donor who had recovered from COVID-19. The specimen was CD4+ T cells from blood, cultured in vitro.

The CDR3 coding sequence is TGTGCCAGCAGTTACGCCGCGGGGAGGGGGCCACATCAGCCCCAGCATTTT. Its protein is CASSYAAGRGPHQPQHF. The chain uses TRBV6-2 or TRBV6-3 and TRBJ1-5; 7 bases are a match to TRBD1. Trimming took 2 bases from V and 5 from J; bases not matched to a gene: 12. This CDR3 has 17 amino acids. From germline, CDR1 is MNHEY and CDR2 SVGEGT.